A single sample is the source of the 23 T cell receptor beta chains below, sequenced in a study of T cells in Graves' hyperthyroidism and ophthalmopathy. Amplified TCR beta CDR3 regions came from RNA transcripts. A first-round RT-PCR of the TCR CDR3 used the HTBI primer set. TCRdb passed the multiplex PCR reads through MiXCR, listing each CDR3 protein once. The table has about 700,000 distinct CDR3 sequences, 45% seen once; the top ten hold under 8.5%. The sample comprised peripheral blood or thyroid tissue (not recorded which). Every receptor here comes from an adult man with Graves' disease, either hyperthyroidism or ophthalmopathy (not recorded which).

The table lists this clonotype with a few counts. The V gene is TRBV5-6, the J gene TRBJ2-7, with D possibly being TRBD1 (5 bases). Per the germline V gene, CDR1 is SGHDT and CDR2 is YYEEEE. This CDR3 is built from 12 residues. V was trimmed by 8 bases and J by 0 bases, leaving 9 bases between them. The CDR3: CASDSPSYEQYF. The CDR3 nucleotides are TGTGCCAGTGACAGTCCCTCCTACGAGCAGTACTTC.

In its sample, this clonotype was seen a few times. The rearrangement links TRBV15 to TRBJ1-2, with TRBD1 as a possible D gene (5 bases). CDR1 and CDR2 from the germline V gene are LNHNV and YYDKDF (reference sequence). The CDR3 consists of 15 residues. Trimming removed 0 bases at V and 8 bases at J, with 16 bases between. The DNA of the CDR3 is TGTGCCACCAGCAGAGATGAAAGCAGGGTTCAGGGCTACACCTTC. Amino acid sequence: CATSRDESRVQGYTF.

The chain has TRBV24-1 and TRBJ1-1; possibly TRBD1 for D (5 bases). V lost 9 bases to trimming and J lost 2 bases, with 12 bases between them. CDR3 size: 13 residues. Germline CDR1 reads KGHDR; CDR2 reads SFDVKD. The CDR3 protein is CATQGGINTEAFF. For the CDR3, the DNA is TGTGCCACCCAGGGCGGGATTAACACTGAAGCTTTCTTT.

The rearrangement uses TRBV29-1 and TRBJ1-3, with TRBD1 matching 8 bases. The CDR3 covers 13 residues. The V segment lost 6 bases and the J segment 6 bases; nucleotides outside the gene matches: 7. CDR1 is SQVTM, CDR2 ANQGSEA, per germline. The CDR3 region is CSVRIQGENTIYF. As DNA, the CDR3 is TGCAGCGTGAGAATACAGGGGGAAAACACCATATATTTT.

In this sample, this clonotype turned up many times. CDR3 coding DNA: TGTGCCATCAGTGAGCGTCCCCGTCAAGCATCGGGTGGCTACACCTTC. Translated: CAISERPRQASGGYTF. This chain links TRBV10-3 with TRBJ1-2; unclear D gene. The germline V gene has CDR1 ENHRY and CDR2 SYGVKD. The CDR3 has 16 amino acids. Trimming removed 2 bases from V and 7 bases from J, with 20 bases in between.

CDR3 in amino acids: CSAKEGQVTQYF. The CDR3 region has the DNA TGCAGTGCTAAAGAGGGACAGGTAACGCAGTATTTT. The chain links TRBV20-1 to TRBJ2-3; 8 bases agree with TRBD1. CDR1 is DFQATT and CDR2 is SNEGSKA in the germline V gene (reference sequence). V was pared by 4 bases and J by 9 bases, with 6 bases of the junction left unmatched. The CDR3 totals 12 residues.

The chain links TRBV7-6 to TRBJ2-5, with D hard to call. This CDR3 comprises 15 residues. V lost 1 base and J 2 bases, leaving 11 bases between the germline ends. Looked up from germline, CDR1 is SGHVS and CDR2 is FNYEAQ. This CDR3 is CASSLGPGFQETQYF. The DNA for the CDR3 is TGTGCCAGCAGCTTAGGTCCAGGATTTCAAGAGACCCAGTACTTC.

CDR3 protein: CASSGPRLPPQETQYF. CDR3 in DNA: TGTGCCAGCAGTGGCCCCCGACTCCCACCTCAAGAGACCCAGTACTTC. The chain carries TRBV25-1 and TRBJ2-5; no definite D call. The germline V gene has CDR1 MGHDK and CDR2 SYGVNS. This CDR3 is 16 amino acids long. With 4 bases removed from V and 2 bases from J, the gap between germline ends came to 17 bases. Filled out from reference TRBV25-1 and TRBJ2-5, the complete variable domain reads EADIYQTPRYLVIGTGKKITLECSQTMGHDKMYWYQQDPGMELHLIHYSYGVNSTEKGDLSSESTVSRIRTEHFPLTLESARPSHTSQYLCASSGPRLPPQETQYFGPGTRLLVL.

This clonotype was recorded a few times. For the CDR3, the DNA is TGTGCCAGCAGCTTAACAGGGGGCTTGAACACTGAAGCTTTCTTT. It yields the protein CASSLTGGLNTEAFF. The chain links TRBV7-3 to TRBJ1-1; TRBD1 matches 7 bases. Trimming at V came to 0 bases and at J to 0 bases, leaving 1 base not matched to a gene. Germline lookup yields CDR1 SGHTA and CDR2 FQGTGA. The CDR3 consists of 15 residues.

The chain uses TRBV24-1 and TRBJ1-6; TRBD1 aligns across 7 bases. The V gene end was trimmed by 12 bases and the J gene end by 4 bases; junction bases not matched to a gene: 11. The CDR3 is 15 residues long. Looked up from germline, CDR1 is KGHDR and CDR2 is SFDVKD. CDR3 coding DNA: TGTGCCTGGAGCAGTGGACAGGCGTATAATTCACCCCTCCACTTT. This translates into CAWSSGQAYNSPLHF.

The chain uses TRBV10-3 and TRBJ1-6; D is unclear. Per germline, CDR1 ENHRY and CDR2 SYGVKD. Trimming took off 5 bases at V and 9 bases at J, with 17 bases between the two ends. The CDR3 totals 15 residues. CDR3 DNA: TGTGCCATCAGTAGGCATGGTGGGGAGGGTTCACCCCTCCACTTT. Residues: CAISRHGGEGSPLHF.

This chain uses TRBV20-1 with TRBJ2-7; D is tentatively TRBD1 or TRBD2 (7 bases each). V lost 3 bases to trimming and J lost 1 base, with 25 bases between them. In germline, CDR1 is DFQATT, CDR2 SNEGSKA (reference sequence). The CDR3 runs to 18 residues. CDR3 sequence (DNA): TGCAGTGCTAGCAGAAAGGGACAGCATCTAGCGGCGTCCTACGAGCAGTACTTC. Translated: CSASRKGQHLAASYEQYF.

This clonotype was counted at least ten times. The chain combines TRBV7-8 with TRBJ1-2; D is ambiguous. Germline V gives CDR1 SGHVS, CDR2 FQNEAQ. The CDR3 covers 13 residues. Trimming took off 0 bases at V and 6 bases at J, with 8 bases between the two ends. CDR3 nucleotides: TGTGCCAGCAGCTTAGCGCTCAATGATGGCTACACCTTC. It translates to CASSLALNDGYTF. Filled out from reference TRBV7-8 and TRBJ1-2, the complete variable domain reads GAGVSQSPRYKVAKRGQDVALRCDPISGHVSLFWYQQALGQGPEFLTYFQNEAQLDKSGLPSDRFFAERPEGSVSTLKIQRTQQEDSAVYLCASSLALNDGYTFGSGTRLTVV.

This chain connects TRBV29-1 to TRBJ2-5, with a weak D call TRBD2 (6 bases). The germline V and J ends were trimmed by 5 bases and 1 base, with 8 bases remaining between them. CDR1 and CDR2 from the germline V gene are SQVTM and ANQGSEA. The CDR3 sequence is 12 residues long. The CDR3 is CSVPGGQETQYF. The CDR3 DNA reads TGCAGCGTTCCCGGGGGCCAAGAGACCCAGTACTTC.

The chain is built from TRBV7-9 and TRBJ2-5, with 7 bases that match TRBD2. There are 15 residues in the CDR3. CDR1 SEHNR and CDR2 FQNEAQ come from the germline V gene (reference sequence). After removal of 5 bases from V and 0 bases from J, the junction contained 6 bases not matched to a gene. The CDR3 DNA reads as TGTGCCAGCAGCAGAGCCACTAGCGACCAAGAGACCCAGTACTTC. Translated: CASSRATSDQETQYF.

The chain uses TRBV20-1 and TRBJ1-3; the D is unclear. The CDR3 consists of 10 residues. V was cut by 1 base and J by 9 bases, with 4 bases left in between. Germline CDR1 reads DFQATT; CDR2 reads SNEGSKA (reference sequence). The CDR3 protein is CSARGGTIYF. CDR3 DNA: TGCAGTGCTAGAGGGGGCACCATATATTTT.

The chain couples TRBV12-3 or TRBV12-4 to TRBJ1-5; a possible D gene is TRBD1 (5 bases). The CDR3 extends over 14 amino acids. Trimming pared 6 bases from V and 2 bases from J, leaving 11 bases between. The CDR3 DNA reads TGTGCCAGCAGCCCCAGGGTTCGCAATCAGCCCCAGCATTTT. Amino acids: CASSPRVRNQPQHF.

The V call is TRBV7-2, the J call TRBJ2-7, with 7 bases fitting TRBD1. CDR1 and CDR2 from the germline V gene are SGHTA and FQGNSA. The CDR3 runs to 13 residues. V trimming: 5 bases; J trimming: 2 bases; junction bases outside the gene matches: 3. As DNA, the CDR3 is TGTGCCAGCAGCAGGGACAGTGCCTACGAGCAGTACTTC. This codes for CASSRDSAYEQYF.

The gene calls are TRBV7-7 and TRBJ2-5; D is unclear. CDR3 length: 14 residues. The germline V gene encodes CDR1 SSHAT and CDR2 FNYEAQ (reference sequence). Trimming left V 3 bases short and J 0 bases short, with 8 bases between. CDR3 DNA sequence: TGTGCCAGCAGCTTGGGAAGCCACCAAGAGACCCAGTACTTC. As protein: CASSLGSHQETQYF.

This clonotype was seen only once. The chain uses TRBV5-1 and TRBJ2-7, with 16 bases matching TRBD2. There are 15 residues in the CDR3. CDR1 and CDR2 (germline): SGHRS, YFSETQ. Unmatched junction bases numbered 5, after V lost 5 bases and J lost 6 bases. The CDR3 region has the DNA TGCGCCAGCAGGTTCGGGACTAGCGGGAGGGTCGAGCAGTACTTC. The encoded protein is CASRFGTSGRVEQYF.

At least ten counts were recorded for this clonotype. The V and J genes are TRBV7-2 and TRBJ1-2, with 7 bases aligning to TRBD1. The CDR3 is 14 amino acids. The junction had 7 bases not matched to a gene; V was cut back by 1 base and J by 8 bases. Germline loops: CDR1 SGHTA, CDR2 FQGNSA. CDR3 sequence: CASSLDPTGMGYTF. CDR3 DNA: TGTGCCAGCAGCTTAGATCCGACAGGGATGGGCTACACCTTC.

J is TRBJ2-7 and V is TRBV7-3; no definite D call. With 3 bases removed from V and 3 bases from J, the gap between germline ends came to 12 bases. CDR1 is SGHTA and CDR2 is FQGTGA in the germline V gene. The CDR3 runs to 14 residues. The CDR3 sequence is CASSFSSGIYEQYF. CDR3 in DNA: TGTGCCAGCAGCTTTTCCTCAGGCATCTACGAGCAGTACTTC. Complete variable domain (other parts from reference TRBV7-3 and TRBJ2-7): GAGVSQTPSNKVTEKGKYVELRCDPISGHTALYWYRQSLGQGPEFLIYFQGTGAADDSGLPNDRFFAVRPEGSVSTLKIQRTERGDSAVYLCASSFSSGIYEQYFGPGTRLTVT.

The CDR3 nucleotides are TGTGCCAGCCGGCGGACGGGGCAGTCCTACGAGCAGTACTTC. Its protein product is CASRRTGQSYEQYF. The rearrangement uses TRBV2 and TRBJ2-7; D could derive from TRBD1 or TRBD2 (5 bases each). V was shortened by 8 bases and J by 1 base, with 15 bases between the two germline ends. The germline gives CDR1 SNHLY, CDR2 FYNNEI. The CDR3 contains 14 residues.